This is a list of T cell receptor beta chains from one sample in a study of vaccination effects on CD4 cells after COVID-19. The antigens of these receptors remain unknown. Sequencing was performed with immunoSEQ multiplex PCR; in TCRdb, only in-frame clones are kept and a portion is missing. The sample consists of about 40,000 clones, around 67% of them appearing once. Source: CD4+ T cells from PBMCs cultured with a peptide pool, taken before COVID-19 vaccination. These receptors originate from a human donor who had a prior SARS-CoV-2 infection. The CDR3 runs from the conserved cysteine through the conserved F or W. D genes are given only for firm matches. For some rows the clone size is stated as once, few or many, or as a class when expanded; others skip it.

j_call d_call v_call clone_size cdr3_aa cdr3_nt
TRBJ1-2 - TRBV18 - CASSPRGDTGYTF TGTGCCAGCTCACCACGAGGGGATACTGGCTACACCTTC
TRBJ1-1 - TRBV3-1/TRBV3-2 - CASSQPGNTEAFF TGTGCCAGCAGCCAACCCGGGAACACTGAAGCTTTCTTT
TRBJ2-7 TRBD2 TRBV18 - CASSPRLAGALSYEQYF TGTGCCAGCTCACCACGACTAGCGGGGGCTCTCTCCTACGAGCAGTACTTC
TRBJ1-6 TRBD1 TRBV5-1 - CASSLGQGGSPLHF TGCGCCAGCAGCTTGGGACAGGGAGGGTCACCCCTCCACTTT
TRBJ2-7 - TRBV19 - CASSIGQGGTEQYF TGTGCCAGTAGTATTGGGCAGGGCGGGACGGAGCAGTACTTC
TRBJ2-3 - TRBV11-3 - CASSLGPESTDTQYF TGTGCCAGCAGCTTAGGGCCTGAAAGCACAGATACGCAGTATTTT
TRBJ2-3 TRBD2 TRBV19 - CASSWRSSGSTDTQYF TGTGCCAGTAGTTGGCGATCTAGCGGAAGCACAGATACGCAGTATTTT
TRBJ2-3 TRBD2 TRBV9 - CASSTFSGSPPDTQYF TGTGCCAGCAGCACTTTTAGCGGGAGTCCCCCAGATACGCAGTATTTT
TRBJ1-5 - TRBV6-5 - CASGTHGNQPQHF TGTGCCAGCGGAACACACGGCAATCAGCCCCAGCATTTT
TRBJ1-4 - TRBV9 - CASSANTGTVGEKLFF TGTGCCAGCAGTGCTAACACCGGGACTGTAGGGGAAAAACTGTTTTTT
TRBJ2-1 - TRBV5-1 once CASSAGTDEQFF TGCGCCAGCAGCGCCGGGACTGATGAGCAGTTCTTC
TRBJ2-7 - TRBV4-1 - CASSQGLAGIGEQYF TGCGCCAGCAGCCAAGGCCTAGCCGGTATTGGCGAGCAGTACTTC
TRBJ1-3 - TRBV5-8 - CASSLDGGGGNTIYF TGTGCCAGCAGCCTCGATGGGGGAGGCGGAAACACCATATATTTT
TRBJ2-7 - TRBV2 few CASVLDRDAAYEQYF TGTGCCAGCGTATTAGACCGGGACGCAGCCTACGAGCAGTACTTC
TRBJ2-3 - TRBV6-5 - CASSTRGRTTDTQYF TGTGCCAGCAGTACCCGCGGGCGAACCACAGATACGCAGTATTTT
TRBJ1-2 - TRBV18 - CASSQDKDYGYTF TGTGCCAGCTCACAAGACAAGGACTATGGCTACACCTTC
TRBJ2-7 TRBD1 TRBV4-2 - CASSHRDSERGANYEQYF TGTGCCAGCAGCCACCGGGACAGTGAACGAGGGGCCAACTACGAGCAGTACTTC
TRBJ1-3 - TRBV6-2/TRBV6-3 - CASSFARGNTIYF TGTGCCAGCAGTTTCGCCCGAGGAAACACCATATATTTT
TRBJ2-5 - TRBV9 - CASSVDSAQYQETQYF TGTGCCAGCAGCGTAGACTCCGCACAGTACCAAGAGACCCAGTACTTC
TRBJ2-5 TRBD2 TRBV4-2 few CASSQDSVQRGVQETQYF TGTGCCAGCAGCCAAGATTCCGTCCAGCGGGGGGTCCAAGAGACCCAGTACTTC
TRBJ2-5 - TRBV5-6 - CASSPPTLETQYF TGTGCCAGCAGCCCTCCCACGCTAGAGACCCAGTACTTC
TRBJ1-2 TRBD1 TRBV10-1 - CASSDRGQPANYGYTF TGCGCCAGCAGTGACCGGGGACAGCCGGCAAACTATGGCTACACCTTC
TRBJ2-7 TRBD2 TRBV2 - CASTRLAGGPSSYEQYF TGTGCCAGCACCCGGCTAGCGGGGGGCCCAAGCTCCTACGAGCAGTACTTC